Each of the 4 T cell receptor beta chains below was sequenced from the same sample in a study of shared clonotypes between healthy human individuals. Sequencing was performed with immunoSEQ multiplex PCR; in TCRdb, only in-frame clones are kept and a portion is missing. This sample yields about 2.4 million clones, of which 93% are seen a single time; approximately 0.36% belongs to the top ten. Sequenced: naive CD4+ T cells from PBMCs. Subset: CD45RA+ positively selected. The receptors shown here come from a young man in good health. Some clones in this sample may be carry-over from other donors' samples.

The chain employs TRBV5-1 and TRBJ2-7; D is uncertain. Trimming stripped 4 bases from V and 6 bases from J, with 14 bases between. CDR1 SGHRS and CDR2 YFSETQ come from the germline V gene. CDR3 length: 13 residues. CDR3 sequence: CASSPGSMGEQYF. The CDR3 DNA reads TGCGCCAGCAGCCCAGGTTCTATGGGCGAGCAGTACTTC.

V usage is TRBV15 and J usage is TRBJ1-6; D gene unclear. V was pared by 7 bases and J by 6 bases, with 13 bases between. The CDR3 spans 14 residues. Germline V gives CDR1 LNHNV, CDR2 YYDKDF (reference sequence). The CDR3 DNA sequence: TGTGCCACCACCGCTCCCCTCCCTAATTCACCCCTCCACTTT. Amino acids: CATTAPLPNSPLHF.

The CDR3 loop is CAWSLPISSGNTIYF. In DNA, the CDR3 is TGTGCCTGGAGCCTCCCCATCAGCTCTGGAAACACCATATATTTT. The chain carries TRBV30 and TRBJ1-3; D call uncertain. This CDR3 region has 15 residues. Trimming removed 3 bases from V and 0 bases from J, with 12 bases in between. Germline assignment: CDR1 GTSNPN and CDR2 SVGIG (reference sequence).

This clone was picked up a small number of times. The chain is built from TRBV30 and TRBJ1-2; D gene unclear. CDR1 is GTSNPN and CDR2 is SVGIG in the germline V gene (reference sequence). The length of the CDR3 is 12 residues. The V end was cut by 2 bases, the J end by 8 bases, with 12 bases between. The CDR3 reads CAWSLSEGGYTF. The CDR3 DNA reads TGTGCCTGGAGTCTATCAGAGGGCGGCTACACCTTC.